The clone carrying this T cell receptor beta chain has a single count. The data were obtained in a study of control samples from healthy donors and cancer patients. Clones were sequenced by immunoSEQ multiplex PCR, and TCRdb holds only the in-frame ones, with some missing. Among about 220,000 clones, roughly 94% were seen once, and the ten largest hold approximately 1.5%. Source material: blood. The origin of this receptor is a man aged 45-65 years in good health.

In DNA form, the CDR3 reads TGTGCCAGCAGCCGATTCGGGGGCACAGATACGCAGTATTTT. It is translated as CASSRFGGTDTQYF. The genes are TRBV5-4 and TRBJ2-3, with D perhaps TRBD2 (5 bases). The CDR3 covers 14 residues. Germline V gives CDR1 SGHNT, CDR2 YYREEE (reference sequence). Trimming took 4 bases from V and 1 from J, leaving 10 bases between them.